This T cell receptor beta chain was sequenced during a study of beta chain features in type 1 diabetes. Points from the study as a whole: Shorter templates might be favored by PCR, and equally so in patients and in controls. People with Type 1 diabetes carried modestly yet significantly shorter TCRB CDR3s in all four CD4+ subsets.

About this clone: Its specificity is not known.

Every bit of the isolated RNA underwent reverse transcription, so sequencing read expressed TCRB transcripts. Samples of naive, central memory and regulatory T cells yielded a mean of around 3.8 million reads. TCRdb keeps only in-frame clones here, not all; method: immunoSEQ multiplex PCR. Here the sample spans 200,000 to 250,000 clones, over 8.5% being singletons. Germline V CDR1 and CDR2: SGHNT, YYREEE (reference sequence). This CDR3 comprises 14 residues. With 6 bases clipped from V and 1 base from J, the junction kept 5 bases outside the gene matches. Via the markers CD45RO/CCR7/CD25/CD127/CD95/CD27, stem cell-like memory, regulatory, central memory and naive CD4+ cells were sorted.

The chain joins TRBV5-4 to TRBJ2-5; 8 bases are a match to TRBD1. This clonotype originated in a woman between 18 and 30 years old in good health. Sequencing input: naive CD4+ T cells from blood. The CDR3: CASKLDRAQETQYF. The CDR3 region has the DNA TGTGCCAGCAAATTGGACAGGGCCCAAGAGACCCAGTACTTC.